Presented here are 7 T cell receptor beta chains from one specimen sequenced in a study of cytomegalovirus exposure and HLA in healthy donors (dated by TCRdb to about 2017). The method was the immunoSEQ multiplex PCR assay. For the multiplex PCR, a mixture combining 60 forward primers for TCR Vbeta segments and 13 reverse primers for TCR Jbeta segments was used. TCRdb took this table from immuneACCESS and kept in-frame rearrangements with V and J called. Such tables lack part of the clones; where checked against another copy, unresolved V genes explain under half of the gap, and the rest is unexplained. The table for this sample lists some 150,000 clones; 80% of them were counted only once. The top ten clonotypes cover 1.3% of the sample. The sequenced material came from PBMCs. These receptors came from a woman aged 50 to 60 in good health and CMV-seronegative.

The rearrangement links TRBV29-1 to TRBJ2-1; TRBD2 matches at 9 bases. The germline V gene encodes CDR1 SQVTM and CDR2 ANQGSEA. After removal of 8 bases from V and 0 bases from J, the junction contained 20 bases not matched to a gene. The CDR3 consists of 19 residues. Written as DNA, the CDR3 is TGCAGCCCACGTCGAGCGGGAGGACCGGGAGCTAGCTCCTACAATGAGCAGTTCTTC. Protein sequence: CSPRRAGGPGASSYNEQFF.

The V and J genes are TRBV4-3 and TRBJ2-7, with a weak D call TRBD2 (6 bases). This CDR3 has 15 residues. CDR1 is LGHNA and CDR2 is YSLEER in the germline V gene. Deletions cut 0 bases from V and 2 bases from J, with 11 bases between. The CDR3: CASSQDVGGTYEQYF. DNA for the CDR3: TGCGCCAGCAGCCAAGACGTGGGGGGTACCTACGAGCAGTACTTC.

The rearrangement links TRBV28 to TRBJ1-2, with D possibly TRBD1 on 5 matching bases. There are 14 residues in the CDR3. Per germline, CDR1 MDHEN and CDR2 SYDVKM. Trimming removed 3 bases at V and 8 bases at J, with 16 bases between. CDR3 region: CASSFSGRAEGYTF. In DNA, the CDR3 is TGTGCCAGCAGTTTCTCTGGCAGGGCTGAGGGCTACACCTTC.

CDR3 protein: CASSQLGDEQFF. CDR3 bases: TGCGCCAGCAGCCAGTTAGGGGATGAGCAGTTCTTC. This rearrangement joins TRBV4-3 to TRBJ2-1; perhaps TRBD1 as D (5 bases). The CDR3 contains 12 residues. Trimming shortened V by 3 bases and J by 8 bases, and 8 bases separated the two germline ends. CDR1 LGHNA and CDR2 YSLEER come from the germline V gene.

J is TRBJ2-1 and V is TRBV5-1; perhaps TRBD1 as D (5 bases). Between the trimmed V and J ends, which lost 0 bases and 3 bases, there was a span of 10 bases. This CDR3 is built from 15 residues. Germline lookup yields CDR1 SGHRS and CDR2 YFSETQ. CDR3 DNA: TGCGCCAGCAGCTTGGACTTTCAGGGCTACAATGAGCAGTTCTTC. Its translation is CASSLDFQGYNEQFF.

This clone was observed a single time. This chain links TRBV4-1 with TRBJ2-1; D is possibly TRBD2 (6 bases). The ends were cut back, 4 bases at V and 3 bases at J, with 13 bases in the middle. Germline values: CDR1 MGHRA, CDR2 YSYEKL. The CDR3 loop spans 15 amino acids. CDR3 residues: CASSPGQGLYNEQFF. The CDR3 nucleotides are TGCGCCAGCAGCCCGGGTCAGGGACTCTACAATGAGCAGTTCTTC.

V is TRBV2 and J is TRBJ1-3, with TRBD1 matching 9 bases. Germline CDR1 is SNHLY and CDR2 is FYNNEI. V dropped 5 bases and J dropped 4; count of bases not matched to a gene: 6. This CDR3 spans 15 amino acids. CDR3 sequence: CASSLDRGGGNTIYF. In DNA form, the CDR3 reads TGTGCCAGCAGTCTAGACAGGGGGGGAGGAAACACCATATATTTT. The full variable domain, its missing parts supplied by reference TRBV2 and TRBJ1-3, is EPEVTQTPSHQVTQMGQEVILRCVPISNHLYFYWYRQILGQKVEFLVSFYNNEISEKSEIFDDQFSVERPDGSNFTLKIRSTKLEDSAMYFCASSLDRGGGNTIYFGEGSWLTVV.